These 3 T cell receptor beta chains share one sample of origin, sequenced in a study of cytomegalovirus exposure and HLA in healthy donors. With 60 Vbeta and 13 Jbeta primers, the PCR was carried out. Some clones are missing from TCRdb's copy, which holds only in-frame ones; the method was immunoSEQ multiplex PCR. Its table lists some 110,000 clones. Sequencing was done on a sample of PBMCs. These receptors originate from a man aged 35-49 years in good health and CMV-seropositive.

This sequence joins TRBV6-5 and TRBJ2-5, with 8 bases fitting TRBD2. CDR3 length: 12 residues. The ends lost 7 bases at V and 5 bases at J; junction bases unmatched: 3. The germline CDR1 and CDR2 sequences are MNHEY and SVGAGI. CDR3 DNA: TGTGCCAGCAAGCGGGAGACGGAGACCCAGTACTTC. Amino acids: CASKRETETQYF.

V usage is TRBV10-3 and J usage is TRBJ2-3; 10 bases are a match to TRBD2. CDR3 length equals 15 residues. V lost 2 bases and J lost 6; bases outside the gene matches: 5. CDR1 and CDR2 from the germline V gene are ENHRY and SYGVKD. The CDR3 region has the DNA TGTGCCATCAGTGAGACTAGCGGGAATAGGGATACGCAGTATTTT. Its translation is CAISETSGNRDTQYF.

This chain uses TRBV5-4 with TRBJ2-5; 11 bases match TRBD2. Trimming removed 1 base from V and 7 bases from J; junction bases left unmatched: 15. The germline gives CDR1 SGHNT, CDR2 YYREEE (reference sequence). The CDR3 sequence is 18 residues long. CDR3 loop: CASSLNTSGGRGPGTQYF. The CDR3 region has the DNA TGTGCCAGCAGCTTGAACACTAGCGGGGGACGGGGCCCCGGGACCCAGTACTTC.